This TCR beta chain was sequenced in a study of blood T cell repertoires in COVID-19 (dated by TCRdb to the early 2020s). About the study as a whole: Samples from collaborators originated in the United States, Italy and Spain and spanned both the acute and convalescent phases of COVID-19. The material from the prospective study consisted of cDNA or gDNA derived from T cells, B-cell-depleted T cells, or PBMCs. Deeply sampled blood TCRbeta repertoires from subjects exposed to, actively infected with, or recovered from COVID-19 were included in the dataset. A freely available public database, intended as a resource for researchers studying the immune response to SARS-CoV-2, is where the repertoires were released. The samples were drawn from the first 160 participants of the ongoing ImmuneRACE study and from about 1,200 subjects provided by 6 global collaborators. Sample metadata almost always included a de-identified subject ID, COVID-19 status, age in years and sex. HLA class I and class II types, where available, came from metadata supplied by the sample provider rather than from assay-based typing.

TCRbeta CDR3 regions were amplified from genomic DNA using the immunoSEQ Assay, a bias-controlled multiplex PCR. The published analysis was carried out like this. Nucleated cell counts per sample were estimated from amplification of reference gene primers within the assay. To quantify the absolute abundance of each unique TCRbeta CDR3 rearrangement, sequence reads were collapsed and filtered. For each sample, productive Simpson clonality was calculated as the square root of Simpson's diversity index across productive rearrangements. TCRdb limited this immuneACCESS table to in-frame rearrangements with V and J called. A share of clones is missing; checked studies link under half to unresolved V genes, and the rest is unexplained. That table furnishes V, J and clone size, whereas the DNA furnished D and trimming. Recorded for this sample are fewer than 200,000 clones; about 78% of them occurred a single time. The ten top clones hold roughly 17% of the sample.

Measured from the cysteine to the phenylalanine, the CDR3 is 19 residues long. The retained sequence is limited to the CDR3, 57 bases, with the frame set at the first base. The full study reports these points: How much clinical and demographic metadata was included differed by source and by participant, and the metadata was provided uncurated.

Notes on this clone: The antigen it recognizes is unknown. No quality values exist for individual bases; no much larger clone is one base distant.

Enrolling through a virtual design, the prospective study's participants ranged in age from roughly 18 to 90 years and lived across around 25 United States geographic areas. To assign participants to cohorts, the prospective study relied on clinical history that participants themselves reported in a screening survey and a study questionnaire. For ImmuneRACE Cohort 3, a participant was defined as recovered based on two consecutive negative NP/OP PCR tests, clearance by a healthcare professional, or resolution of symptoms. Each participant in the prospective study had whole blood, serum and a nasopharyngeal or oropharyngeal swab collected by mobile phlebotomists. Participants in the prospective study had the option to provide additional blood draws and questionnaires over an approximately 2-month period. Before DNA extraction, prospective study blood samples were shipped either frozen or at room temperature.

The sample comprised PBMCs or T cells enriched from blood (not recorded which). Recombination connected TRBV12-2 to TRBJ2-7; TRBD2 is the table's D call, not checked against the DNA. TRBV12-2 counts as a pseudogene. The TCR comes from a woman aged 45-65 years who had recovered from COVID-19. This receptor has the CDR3 CASRLSPIKIGGQSYEQYF. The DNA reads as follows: TGTGCAAGTCGCTTATCGCCAATCAAAATCGGGGGGCAATCCTACGAGCAGTACTTC.